Sequencing of this TCR beta chain was carried out in a study of shared clonotypes between healthy human individuals (dated by TCRdb to the early 2020s). Regarding the study in general: The cohort included three men and a couple of women between 18 and 49 years of age. The study deeply sequenced blood TCR repertoires of five healthy adults to estimate repertoire size and the extent of clonotype sharing between individuals. Per donor, leukapheresis produced somewhere between about 0.9 and 9.5 billion PBMCs. Different laboratories and diverse techniques were used to prepare libraries and sequence TCR repertoires, to increase sequencing depth and limit assay-specific biases. For each donor, CD4 naive and CD4 memory were each given three plates, CD8 naive was given two plates, and CD8 memory was given one plate.

The germline V gene provides CDR1 MNHNS and CDR2 SASEGT. V was cut back by 5 bases and J by 2 bases, leaving a gap of 12 bases between them. The CDR3 runs 14 residues from the cysteine to the phenylalanine. The entry retains the CDR3 DNA only, 42 bases that are in frame from base 1. Study-wide conclusions, independent of this receptor: Only blood was sampled, and tissue TCR repertoires likely differ from those in blood. About 4.5% of naive CD4, 3.5% of naive CD8, approximately 2% of memory CD4, and around 0.4% of memory CD8 clonotypes were shared across four donors. Incomplete sequencing was indicated by rarefaction of sorted-subset datasets, despite the large sequencing depth. Pairwise subsampling led to the expectation that sequencing depth would affect the degree of clonotype sharing among donors. Clonotypes shared by all four sorted-subset donors showed higher generation probabilities than non-shared clonotypes. Because the study included a small number of donors, the genetic and exposure-history diversity represented was limited. Naive subsets generally had larger estimated clonotype richness than memory subsets.

With regard to this clone: The antigen this receptor binds is unknown. The input lacks base qualities; no much larger clone sits a single base away.

Donors were healthy HIV-negative adults with no recently reported acute infections or vaccinations. Every donor was a Caucasian adult living in Nashville, Tennessee, USA. Magnetic negative selection was used to enrich CD4+ T cells, after which naive cells were positively selected on CD45RA and the negative fraction became the memory subset. Blood was obtained by leukapheresis, after which PBMCs were separated by Ficoll-Histopaque density gradient centrifugation and cryopreserved in liquid nitrogen vapor phase. Analytical flow cytometry was used to check the purity and quantity of each magnetically sorted T cell population. Each sorted fraction had its genomic DNA isolated and then quantified by UV absorbance on a Nanodrop 2000c. TCR CDR3 regions were amplified from genomic DNA by multiplex PCR using the deep immunoSEQ assay. Genomic DNA extracted from each cell subset was distributed evenly over all wells of several immunoSEQ 96-well plates, and each plate served as one replicate. For sorted subsets, about 200 ng genomic DNA, equal to tens of thousands of T cell genomes, was loaded into each replicate PCR. The purified libraries were quantified using a Qubit 3.0 fluorometer, sized with a Bioanalyzer 2100, and then quantified again using the KAPA Library Quantification kit. Every immunoSEQ 96-well plate was sequenced on a separate single-read 150-cycle Illumina NextSeq 550 flow cell. In the original analysis: Because the immunoSEQ output held only junctional sequences and lacked quality scores, the filtering could not match the filtering applied to full-length reads. Sequences were annotated with PyIR, a Python wrapper for IgBLAST v1.9, using IMGT germline references to assign V/J genes and CDR3. Reads were removed for weak V/J assignments (E-value above 1e-6), missing CDR3, stop codons, out-of-frame junctions, or ambiguous translated residues. V3J clonotypes were defined as sequences sharing the same inferred V gene, J gene, and CDR3 amino acid sequence. The percentage overlap between two repertoires was calculated by dividing the number of shared unique clonotypes by the size of the smaller repertoire. Three approaches were used to assess repertoire richness: RTK rarefaction, the Chao1 estimator, and Recon v2.1 estimates of unobserved clonotypes. For all TCRbeta clonotypes obtained by the gDNA method from four donors, generation probabilities were computed with OLGA. TCRdb limited this immuneACCESS table to in-frame rearrangements with V and J called. A share of clones is missing; checked studies link under half to unresolved V genes, and the rest is unexplained. Clone size and the V and J calls come from that table; the DNA yielded D and trimming. This sample gives 850,000 to 1,200,000 clones in total; around 76% of them show up just once. The top ten constitute around 1.5% of the sample.

The sequence is built from TRBV6-1 and TRBJ2-5; TRBD2 is perhaps the D gene, given 5 matching bases. Input material: memory CD4+ T cells sorted from blood. The intended sense of this specimen's cell subset or site label: CD45RA-negative fraction. The source is a man younger than 30 in good health. The CDR3 is CASSKRNLQETQYF. The bases read TGTGCCAGCAGTAAGCGGAACTTACAAGAGACCCAGTACTTC.